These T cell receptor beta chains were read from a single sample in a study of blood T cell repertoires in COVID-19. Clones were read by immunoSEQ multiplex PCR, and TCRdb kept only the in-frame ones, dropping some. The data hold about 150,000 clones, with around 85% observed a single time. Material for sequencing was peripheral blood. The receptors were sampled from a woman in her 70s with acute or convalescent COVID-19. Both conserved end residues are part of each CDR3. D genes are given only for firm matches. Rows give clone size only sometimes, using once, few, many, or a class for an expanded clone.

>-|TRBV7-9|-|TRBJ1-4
CASSRWFRGDEKLFF
TGTGCCAGCAGCCGGTGGTTCAGGGGCGATGAAAAACTGTTTTTT
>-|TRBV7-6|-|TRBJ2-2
CASQTAANTGELFF
TGTGCCAGCCAGACAGCCGCGAACACCGGGGAGCTGTTTTTT
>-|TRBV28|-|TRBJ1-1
CASRSIRVSTEAFF
TGTGCCAGCAGGAGTATCAGGGTATCCACTGAAGCTTTCTTT
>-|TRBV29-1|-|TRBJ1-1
CSVEEFVWNTEAFF
TGCAGCGTTGAAGAATTCGTGTGGAACACTGAAGCTTTCTTT
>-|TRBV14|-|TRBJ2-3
CASSQDFLLDTQYF
TGTGCCAGCAGCCAAGACTTTTTACTGGATACGCAGTATTTT
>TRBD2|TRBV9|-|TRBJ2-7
CASSVEGVAGGEQYF
TGTGCCAGCAGCGTAGAGGGGGTAGCGGGAGGCGAGCAGTACTTC
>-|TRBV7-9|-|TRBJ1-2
CASSLEAGRGYGYTF
TGTGCCAGCAGCTTAGAAGCGGGGAGAGGGTATGGCTACACCTTC
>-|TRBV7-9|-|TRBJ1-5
CASSPKEPGQPQHF
TGTGCCAGCAGCCCTAAAGAACCGGGACAGCCCCAGCATTTT
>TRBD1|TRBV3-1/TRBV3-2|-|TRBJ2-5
CASSQAGTGKETQYF
TGTGCCAGCAGCCAAGCCGGGACAGGGAAAGAGACCCAGTACTTC
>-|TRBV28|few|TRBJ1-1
CASTLDGGMNTEAFF
TGTGCCAGCACCCTGGACGGAGGGATGAACACTGAAGCTTTCTTT
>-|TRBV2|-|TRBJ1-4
CASGSRTNEKLFF
TGTGCCAGCGGGTCGAGGACTAATGAAAAACTGTTTTTT
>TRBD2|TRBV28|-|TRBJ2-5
CASSPIVILAGRKETQYF
TGTGCCAGCAGTCCAATCGTCATACTAGCGGGAAGGAAGGAGACCCAGTACTTC